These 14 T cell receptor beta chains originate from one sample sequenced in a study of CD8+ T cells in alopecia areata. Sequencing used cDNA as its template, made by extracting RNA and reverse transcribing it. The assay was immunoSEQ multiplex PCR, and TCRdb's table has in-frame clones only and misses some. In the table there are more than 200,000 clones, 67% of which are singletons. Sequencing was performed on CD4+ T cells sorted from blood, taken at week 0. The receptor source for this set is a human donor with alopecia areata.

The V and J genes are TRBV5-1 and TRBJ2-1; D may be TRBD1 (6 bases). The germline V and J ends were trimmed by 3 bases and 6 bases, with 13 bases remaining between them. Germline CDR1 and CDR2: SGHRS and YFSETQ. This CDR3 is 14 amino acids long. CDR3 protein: CASSSPGGLNEQFF. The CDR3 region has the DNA TGCGCCAGCAGCTCGCCTGGGGGCCTCAATGAGCAGTTCTTC. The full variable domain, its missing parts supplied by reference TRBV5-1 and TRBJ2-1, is KAGVTQTPRYLIKTRGQQVTLSCSPISGHRSVSWYQQTPGQGLQFLFEYFSETQRNKGNFPGRFSGRQFSNSRSEMNVSTLELGDSALYLCASSSPGGLNEQFFGPGTRLTVL.

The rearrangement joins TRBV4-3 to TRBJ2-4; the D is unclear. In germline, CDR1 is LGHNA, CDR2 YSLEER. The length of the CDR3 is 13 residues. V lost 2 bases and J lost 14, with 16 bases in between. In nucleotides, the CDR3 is TGCGCCAGCAGCCAATCCCCCTTCTATGGGAAGTACTTC. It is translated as CASSQSPFYGKYF.

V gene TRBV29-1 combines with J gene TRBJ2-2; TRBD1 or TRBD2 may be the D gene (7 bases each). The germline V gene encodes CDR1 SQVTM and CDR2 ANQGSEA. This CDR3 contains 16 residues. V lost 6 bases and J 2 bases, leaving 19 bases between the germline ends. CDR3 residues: CSVPRGGHVNTGELFF. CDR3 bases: TGCAGCGTCCCCAGGGGGGGACACGTTAACACCGGGGAGCTGTTTTTT.

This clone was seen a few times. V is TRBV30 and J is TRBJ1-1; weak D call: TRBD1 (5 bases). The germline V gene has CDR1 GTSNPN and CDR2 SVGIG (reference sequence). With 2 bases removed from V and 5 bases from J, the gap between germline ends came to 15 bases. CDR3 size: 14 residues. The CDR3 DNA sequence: TGTGCCTGGAGTTCTGTAAGGGGAAGGACTGAAGCTTTCTTT. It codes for CAWSSVRGRTEAFF.

CDR3 protein: CSGDNRGLNTEAFF. The CDR3 nucleotides are TGCAGCGGTGATAATCGGGGCTTAAACACTGAAGCTTTCTTT. This sequence joins TRBV29-1 and TRBJ1-1; tentative D call: TRBD1 (5 bases). The germline CDR1 and CDR2 sequences are SQVTM and ANQGSEA. The CDR3 contains 14 residues. V was shortened by 7 bases and J by 2 bases, with 17 bases between the two germline ends.

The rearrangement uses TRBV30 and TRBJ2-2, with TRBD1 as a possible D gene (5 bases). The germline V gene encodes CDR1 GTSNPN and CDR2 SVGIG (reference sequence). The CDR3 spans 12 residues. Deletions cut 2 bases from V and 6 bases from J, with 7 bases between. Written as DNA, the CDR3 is TGTGCCTGGAGTATGGGGCCCGGGGAGCTGTTTTTT. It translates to CAWSMGPGELFF.

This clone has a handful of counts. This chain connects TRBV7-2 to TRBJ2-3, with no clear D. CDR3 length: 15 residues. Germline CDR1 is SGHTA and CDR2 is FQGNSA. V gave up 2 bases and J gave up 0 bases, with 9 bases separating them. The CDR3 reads CASSLRRESTDTQYF. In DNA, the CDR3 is TGTGCCAGCAGCTTACGCAGAGAGAGCACAGATACGCAGTATTTT.

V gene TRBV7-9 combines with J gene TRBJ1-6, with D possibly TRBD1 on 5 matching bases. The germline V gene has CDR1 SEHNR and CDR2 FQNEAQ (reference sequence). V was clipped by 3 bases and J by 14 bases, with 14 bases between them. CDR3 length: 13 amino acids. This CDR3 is CASSFPGSWALHF. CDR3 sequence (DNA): TGTGCCAGCAGCTTCCCAGGGTCTTGGGCCCTCCACTTT.

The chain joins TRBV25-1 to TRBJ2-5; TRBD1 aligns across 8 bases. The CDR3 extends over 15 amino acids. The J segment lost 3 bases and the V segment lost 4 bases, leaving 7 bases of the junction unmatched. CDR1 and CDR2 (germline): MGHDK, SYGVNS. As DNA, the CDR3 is TGTGCCAGCAGTGGAAGGCCAGGGGGCAAAGAGACCCAGTACTTC. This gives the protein CASSGRPGGKETQYF. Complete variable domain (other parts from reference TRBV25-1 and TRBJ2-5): EADIYQTPRYLVIGTGKKITLECSQTMGHDKMYWYQQDPGMELHLIHYSYGVNSTEKGDLSSESTVSRIRTEHFPLTLESARPSHTSQYLCASSGRPGGKETQYFGPGTRLLVL.

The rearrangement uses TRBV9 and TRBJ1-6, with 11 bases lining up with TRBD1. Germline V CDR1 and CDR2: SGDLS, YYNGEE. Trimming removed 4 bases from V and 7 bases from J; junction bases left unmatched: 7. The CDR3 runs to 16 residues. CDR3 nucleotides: TGTGCCAGCAGCTCGGAGGGACAGGGGGGGAATTCACCCCTCCACTTT. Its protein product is CASSSEGQGGNSPLHF.

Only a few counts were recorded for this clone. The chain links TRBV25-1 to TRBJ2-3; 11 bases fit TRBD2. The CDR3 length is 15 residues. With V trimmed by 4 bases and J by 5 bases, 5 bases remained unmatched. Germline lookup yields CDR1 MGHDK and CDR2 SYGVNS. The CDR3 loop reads CASSVAGGPLDTQYF. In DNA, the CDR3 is TGTGCCAGCAGTGTAGCGGGGGGGCCATTAGATACGCAGTATTTT.

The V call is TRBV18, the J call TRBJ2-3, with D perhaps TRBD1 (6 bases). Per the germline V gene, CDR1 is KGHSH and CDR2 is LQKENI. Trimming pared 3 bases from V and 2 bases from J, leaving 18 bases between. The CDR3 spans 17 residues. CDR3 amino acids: CASSPLNSVGHTDTQYF. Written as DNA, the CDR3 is TGTGCCAGCTCACCTCTGAACTCAGTGGGACACACAGATACGCAGTATTTT.

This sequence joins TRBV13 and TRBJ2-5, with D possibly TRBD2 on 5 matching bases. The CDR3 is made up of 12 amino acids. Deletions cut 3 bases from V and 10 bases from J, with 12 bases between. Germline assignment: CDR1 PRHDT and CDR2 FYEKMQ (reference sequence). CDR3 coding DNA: TGTGCCAGCAGCTTTGGGGTGGGGAGCCAGTACTTC. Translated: CASSFGVGSQYF.

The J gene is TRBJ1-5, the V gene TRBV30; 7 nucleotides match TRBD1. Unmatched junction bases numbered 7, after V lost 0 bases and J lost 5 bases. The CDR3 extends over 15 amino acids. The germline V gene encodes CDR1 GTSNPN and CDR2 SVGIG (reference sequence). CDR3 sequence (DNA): TGTGCCTGGAGTGTACGGGTACAGGGGCATCAGCCCCAGCATTTT. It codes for CAWSVRVQGHQPQHF.